This entry is about one TCR beta chain. The junction shows a germline mismatch at one end, possibly a read error. From germline, CDR1 is MDHEN and CDR2 SYDVKM. CDR3 size: 14 residues. This entry comes from a study of molecular identifiers for immune sequencing clone quantification. With listed TCR primers and previously described methods, bulk TCR libraries were prepared. TCRdb ran MiXCR on the PCR reads and lists one entry per CDR3 protein. This table has about half a million distinct CDR3 sequences, about 26% appearing once. V is TRBV28 and J is TRBJ2-7, with D perhaps given as TRBD1 or TRBD2 (5 bases each). The specimen was naive CD8+ T cells from blood, with Jurkat cell RNA spiked in. The subset was: FACS-sorted CD8+CD4-CCR7+CD45RA+ naive T cells. The TCR originated in a human donor in good health. Some libraries in this study had Jurkat cell RNA spiked in. The CDR3 loop reads CASSHRGEGYERYF. DNA for the CDR3: TGTGCCAGCAGTCACCGGGGCGAGGGCTACGAGCGGTACTTC.